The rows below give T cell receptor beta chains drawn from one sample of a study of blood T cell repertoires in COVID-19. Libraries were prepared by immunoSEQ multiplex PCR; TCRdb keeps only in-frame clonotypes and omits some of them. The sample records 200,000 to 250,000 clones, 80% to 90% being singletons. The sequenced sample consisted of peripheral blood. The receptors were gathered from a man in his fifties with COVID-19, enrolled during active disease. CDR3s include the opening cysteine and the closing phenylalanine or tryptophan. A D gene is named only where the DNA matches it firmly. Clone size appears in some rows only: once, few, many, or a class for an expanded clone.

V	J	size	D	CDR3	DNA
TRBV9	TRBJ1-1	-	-	CASSVVAENTEAFF	TGTGCCAGCAGCGTAGTAGCGGAGAACACTGAAGCTTTCTTT
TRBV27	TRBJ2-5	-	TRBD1	CASSLEWGPGQKETQYF	TGTGCCAGCAGTTTAGAATGGGGACCGGGACAGAAAGAGACCCAGTACTTC
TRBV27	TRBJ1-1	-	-	CASSLSGAGNTEAFF	TGTGCCAGCAGTTTATCGGGGGCAGGGAACACTGAAGCTTTCTTT
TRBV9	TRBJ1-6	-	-	CASGALDNSPLHF	TGTGCCAGCGGTGCCTTAGATAATTCACCCCTCCACTTT
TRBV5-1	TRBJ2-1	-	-	CASTSRIGASSYNEQFF	TGCGCCAGCACCTCGAGGATAGGAGCCAGCTCCTACAATGAGCAGTTCTTC
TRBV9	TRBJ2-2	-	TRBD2	CASSVSRGLAGGGNTGELFF	TGTGCCAGCAGCGTCAGCCGCGGACTAGCGGGAGGGGGGAACACCGGGGAGCTGTTTTTT
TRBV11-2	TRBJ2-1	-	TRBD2	CASSLDLAGTSYNEQFF	TGTGCCAGCAGCTTAGATCTAGCGGGAACCTCCTACAATGAGCAGTTCTTC
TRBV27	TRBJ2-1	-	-	CASRSGFHNEQFF	TGTGCCAGCAGATCAGGGTTTCACAATGAGCAGTTCTTC
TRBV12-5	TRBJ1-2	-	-	CASGFSGTDGYTF	TGTGCTAGTGGTTTCTCAGGGACTGATGGCTACACCTTC
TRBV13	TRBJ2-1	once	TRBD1	CASSIRQGPYNEQFF	TGTGCCAGCAGTATCCGACAGGGACCATACAATGAGCAGTTCTTC
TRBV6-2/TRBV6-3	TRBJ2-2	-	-	CASSLYRNTGELFF	TGTGCCAGCAGCCTGTACAGGAACACCGGGGAGCTGTTTTTT
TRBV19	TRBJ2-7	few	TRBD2	CASSKASGFYEQYF	TGTGCCAGTAGTAAGGCTAGCGGATTCTACGAGCAGTACTTC
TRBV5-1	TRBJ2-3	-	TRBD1	CASSFQGAFTDTQYF	TGCGCCAGCAGCTTTCAGGGGGCATTCACAGATACGCAGTATTTT
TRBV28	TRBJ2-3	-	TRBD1	CASSGNDRGRGTQYF	TGTGCCAGCAGTGGGAACGACAGGGGGCGAGGTACGCAGTATTTT
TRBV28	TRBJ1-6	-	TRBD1	CASGLGQGVISPLHF	TGTGCCAGCGGATTGGGACAGGGGGTTATCTCACCCCTCCACTTT
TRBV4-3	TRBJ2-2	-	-	CASSQVVNTGELFF	TGCGCCAGCAGCCAAGTAGTAAACACCGGGGAGCTGTTTTTT
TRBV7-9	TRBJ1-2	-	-	CASSFRGSNYGYTF	TGTGCCAGCAGCTTCAGGGGATCAAACTATGGCTACACCTTC
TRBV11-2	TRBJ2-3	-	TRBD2	CASSSLLAGLTDTQYF	TGTGCCAGCAGCTCGCTGCTAGCGGGGCTCACAGATACGCAGTATTTT
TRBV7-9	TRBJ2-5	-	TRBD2	CASSAQLAGGETQYF	TGTGCCAGCAGCGCTCAACTAGCGGGGGGAGAGACCCAGTACTTC
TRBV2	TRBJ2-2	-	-	CASSNWAAGELFF	TGTGCCAGCAGCAACTGGGCCGCCGGGGAGCTGTTTTTT
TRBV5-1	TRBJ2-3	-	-	CASRGEVTTDTQYF	TGCGCCAGCAGAGGAGAGGTGACCACAGATACGCAGTATTTT
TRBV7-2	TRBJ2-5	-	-	CASSPRSQTGWETQYF	TGTGCCAGCAGCCCACGCTCCCAAACGGGTTGGGAGACCCAGTACTTC
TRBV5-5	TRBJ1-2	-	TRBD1	CASSRGTGESNYGYTF	TGTGCCAGCAGTCGAGGGACAGGCGAGAGCAACTATGGCTACACCTTC
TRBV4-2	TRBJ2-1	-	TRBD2	CASSHGTSGPISYNEQFF	TGTGCCAGCAGCCACGGGACTAGCGGACCAATATCCTACAATGAGCAGTTCTTC
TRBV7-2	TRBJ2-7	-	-	CASSLDSPRDEQYF	TGTGCCAGCAGCTTAGATTCACCTCGAGACGAGCAGTACTTC
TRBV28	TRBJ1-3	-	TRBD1	CASSPATGTGNTIYF	TGTGCCAGCAGCCCCGCGACAGGGACTGGAAACACCATATATTTT
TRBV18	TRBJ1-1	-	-	CASSLLDSTEAFF	TGTGCCAGCTCACTGTTGGACAGCACTGAAGCTTTCTTT
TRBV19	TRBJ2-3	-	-	CASMAGGHRTDTQYF	TGTGCCAGTATGGCCGGGGGGCATAGGACAGATACGCAGTATTTT
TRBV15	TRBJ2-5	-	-	CATSRSGTYETQYF	TGTGCCACCAGCAGATCCGGGACTTACGAGACCCAGTACTTC
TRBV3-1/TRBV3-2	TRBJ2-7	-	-	CASSQDNSGEQYF	TGTGCCAGCAGCCAAGACAATAGCGGAGAGCAGTACTTC
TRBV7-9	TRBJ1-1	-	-	CASSLLSQFAFF	TGTGCCAGCAGCTTACTCAGTCAGTTTGCTTTCTTT
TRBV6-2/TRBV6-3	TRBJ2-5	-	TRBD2	CASSSPSRGGQETQYF	TGTGCCAGCAGTTCCCCGAGCCGGGGGGGCCAAGAGACCCAGTACTTC
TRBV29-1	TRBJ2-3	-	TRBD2	CSVRTSGSQDTQYF	TGCAGCGTCCGGACTAGCGGGAGTCAAGATACGCAGTATTTT
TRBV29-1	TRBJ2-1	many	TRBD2	CSVEGSGATYNEQFF	TGCAGCGTTGAAGGAAGCGGGGCCACCTACAATGAGCAGTTCTTC
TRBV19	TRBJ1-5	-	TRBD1	CASSTTGENQPQHF	TGTGCCAGTAGTACGACAGGGGAGAATCAGCCCCAGCATTTT
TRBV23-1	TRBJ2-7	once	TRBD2	CASSQNPSGSLFEQYF	TGCGCCAGCAGTCAAAACCCTAGCGGGAGTCTTTTCGAGCAGTACTTC
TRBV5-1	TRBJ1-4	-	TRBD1	CASSADRGPNEKLFF	TGCGCCAGCAGCGCGGACAGGGGGCCGAATGAAAAACTGTTTTTT
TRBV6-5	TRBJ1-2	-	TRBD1	CASLGQRGTYGYTF	TGTGCCAGCCTGGGACAGAGAGGGACCTATGGCTACACCTTC
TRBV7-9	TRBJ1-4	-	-	CASSLRGGSNEKLFF	TGTGCCAGCAGCCTCCGGGGTGGGAGTAATGAAAAACTGTTTTTT
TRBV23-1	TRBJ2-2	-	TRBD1	CASSRAVQGTNTGELFF	TGCGCCAGCAGTCGAGCCGTACAGGGGACCAACACCGGGGAGCTGTTTTTT
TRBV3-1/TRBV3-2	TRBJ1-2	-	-	CASSQGPGAAYYGYTF	TGTGCCAGCAGCCAGGGGCCGGGTGCCGCATACTATGGCTACACCTTC
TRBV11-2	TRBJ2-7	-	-	CASSPIRGESDSYEQYF	TGTGCCAGCAGCCCTATCAGGGGCGAGTCAGACTCCTACGAGCAGTACTTC
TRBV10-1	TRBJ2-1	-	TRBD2	CASSEGTSGYNEQFF	TGCGCCAGCAGTGAGGGGACTAGCGGCTACAATGAGCAGTTCTTC
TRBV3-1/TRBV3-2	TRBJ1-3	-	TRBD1	CASSRGQGGNTIYF	TGTGCCAGCAGCCGAGGACAGGGGGGAAACACCATATATTTT
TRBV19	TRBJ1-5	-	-	CASSIGSGGNQPQHF	TGTGCCAGTAGTATAGGGTCGGGGGGGAATCAGCCCCAGCATTTT
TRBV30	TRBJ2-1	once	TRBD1	CARGGVSYNEQFF	TGTGCCCGAGGGGGCGTCTCCTACAATGAGCAGTTCTTC
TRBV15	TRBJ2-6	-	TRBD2	CATSTHGGAGANVLTF	TGTGCCACCAGCACCCACGGGGGGGCTGGGGCCAACGTCCTGACTTTC
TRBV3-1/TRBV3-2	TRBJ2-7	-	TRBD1	CASSQGTGGSYEQYF	TGTGCCAGCAGCCAAGGAACAGGGGGCTCCTACGAGCAGTACTTC
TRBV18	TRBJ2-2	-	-	CASSPIGTVNTGELFF	TGTGCCAGCTCACCCATCGGTACAGTCAACACCGGGGAGCTGTTTTTT
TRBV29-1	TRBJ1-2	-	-	CSVEDEGRGGVGYGYTF	TGCAGCGTTGAAGATGAGGGTCGGGGTGGGGTCGGCTATGGCTACACCTTC